This entry lists 27 T cell receptor beta chains sequenced from one sample in a study of shared clonotypes between healthy human individuals. Sequencing used immunoSEQ multiplex PCR; TCRdb keeps in-frame clones, though not all of them. The repertoire holds 2 million to 3 million clones, with over 85% as singletons. Sequenced sample: naive CD4+ T cells from PBMCs. Subset: CD45RA+ positively selected. All receptors derive from a man between 18 and 35 years old in good health. Some clones in this sample may be carry-over from other donors' samples.

The gene calls are TRBV28 and TRBJ1-2; D possibly corresponds to TRBD1 (5 bases). Germline lookup yields CDR1 MDHEN and CDR2 SYDVKM. This CDR3 is 14 amino acids long. V lost 7 bases, J lost 4 bases, and 16 bases lay in between. DNA of the CDR3: TGTGCCAGCATCACCCGGGGGGGGACCTATGGCTACACCTTC. Translating it yields CASITRGGTYGYTF.

The J gene is TRBJ2-7, the V gene TRBV19, with a tentative D call TRBD1 (6 bases). This CDR3 has 16 amino acids. Germline CDR1 and CDR2: LNHDA and SQIVND (reference sequence). Trimming removed 4 bases at V and 5 bases at J, with 21 bases between. CDR3 in DNA: TGTGCCAGTAGTAGGGGCTGGGGGCAAAGACCCGACGAGCAGTACTTC. Its translation: CASSRGWGQRPDEQYF.

V is TRBV2 and J is TRBJ1-5; D not resolved. Germline CDR1 reads SNHLY; CDR2 reads FYNNEI. The CDR3 runs 14 residues. V lost 7 bases to trimming and J lost 2 bases, with 12 bases between them. In nucleotides, the CDR3 is TGTGCCAGCAATGGCGGGGATGGCAATCAGCCCCAGCATTTT. Translation: CASNGGDGNQPQHF.

The rearrangement links TRBV11-2 to TRBJ1-4; D remains ambiguous. Deletions cut 5 bases from V and 6 bases from J, with 16 bases between. The germline CDR1 and CDR2 sequences are SGHAT and FQNNGV. This CDR3 region has 15 residues. CDR3 nucleotide sequence: TGTGCCAGCAGCCCGACCCGGGCGAGGGATGAAAAACTGTTTTTT. Protein sequence: CASSPTRARDEKLFF.

This chain links TRBV27 with TRBJ2-7; 9 bases are a match to TRBD1. CDR3 size: 14 residues. V lost 5 bases, J lost 4 bases, and 6 bases stayed unmatched. CDR1 MNHEY and CDR2 SMNVEV come from the germline V gene (reference sequence). The DNA of the CDR3 is TGTGCCAGCAGTACCCACAGGGGGCTGTACGAGCAGTACTTC. As protein: CASSTHRGLYEQYF.

The genes are TRBV7-8 and TRBJ2-3, with D tentatively TRBD2 (6 bases). Germline lookup yields CDR1 SGHVS and CDR2 FQNEAQ. The length of the CDR3 is 15 residues. V lost 1 base, J lost 9 bases, and 17 bases lay in between. CDR3 in amino acids: CASSLDRSSARTQYF. CDR3 nucleotides: TGTGCCAGCAGCTTAGACAGATCTAGCGCGAGAACGCAGTATTTT.

To note about this clone: This sample includes further DNA sequences coding for the same CDR3. The J gene is TRBJ1-4, the V gene TRBV6-6; D remains unclear. Germline CDR1 reads MNHNY; CDR2 reads SVGAGI (reference sequence). This CDR3 is built from 12 residues. V dropped 6 bases and J dropped 8 bases, with 10 bases sitting between them. This CDR3 reads CASRQGGEKLFF. Here the CDR3 DNA reads TGTGCCAGCAGGCAAGGTGGGGAAAAACTGTTTTTT.

This sequence joins TRBV5-4 and TRBJ1-2; 7 bases align to TRBD1. The CDR3 is 16 amino acids. V gave up 5 bases and J gave up 1 base; unmatched junction bases: 11. Germline loops: CDR1 SGHNT, CDR2 YYREEE (reference sequence). The CDR3 region has the DNA TGTGCCAGCAGGTTTGGTCGGACAGGAGTTAACTATGGCTACACCTTC. It is translated as CASRFGRTGVNYGYTF.

The gene calls are TRBV7-2 and TRBJ2-5, with D perhaps being TRBD1 or TRBD2 (5 bases each). The CDR3 covers 15 residues. Germline loops: CDR1 SGHTA, CDR2 FQGNSA. The germline V and J ends were trimmed by 0 bases and 7 bases, with 15 bases remaining between them. CDR3 in amino acids: CASSLAGPRYVTQYF. The CDR3, as DNA: TGTGCCAGCAGCTTAGCGGGACCGCGTTACGTGACCCAGTACTTC.

This rearrangement joins TRBV4-1 to TRBJ2-5; 7 bases are a match to TRBD2. Germline values: CDR1 MGHRA, CDR2 YSYEKL. The CDR3 has 18 amino acids. Trimming cost V 1 base and J 7 bases; bases outside gene matches: 18. The CDR3 region has the DNA TGCGCCAGCAGCCAAGTCGGGCGGGGGACCTCAATCGGCGGGACCCAGTACTTC. This translates into CASSQVGRGTSIGGTQYF.

The rearrangement joins TRBV18 to TRBJ2-7; D remains unclear. The V end was cut by 5 bases, the J end by 4 bases, with 9 bases between. This CDR3 comprises 12 residues. Germline V gene sequence: CDR1 KGHSH, CDR2 LQKENI. Here the CDR3 reads CASSSTEYEQYF. The CDR3 coding sequence is TGTGCCAGCTCATCGACTGAATACGAGCAGTACTTC.

J is TRBJ2-1 and V is TRBV5-1; TRBD2 aligns across 8 bases. CDR1 and CDR2 (germline): SGHRS, YFSETQ. The trim removed 2 bases at V and 3 bases at J, leaving 7 bases unmatched. There are 16 residues in the CDR3. The CDR3 DNA is TGCGCCAGCAGCTTTCCGTCCAGCGGGGGCTACAATGAGCAGTTCTTC. It specifies CASSFPSSGGYNEQFF.

V usage is TRBV6-1 and J usage is TRBJ2-5; no definite D call. V was clipped by 10 bases and J by 4 bases, with 10 bases between them. The CDR3 spans 11 residues. Germline values: CDR1 MNHNS, CDR2 SASEGT. The CDR3 spells CATFRRETQYF. As DNA, the CDR3 is TGTGCCACCTTCCGGAGAGAGACCCAGTACTTC.

In this sample, this clone turned up once. The chain joins TRBV29-1 to TRBJ2-3; D is perhaps TRBD2 (5 bases). V lost 7 bases and J lost 5, with 16 bases in between. Per germline, CDR1 SQVTM and CDR2 ANQGSEA. The CDR3 sequence is 13 residues long. The DNA of the CDR3 is TGCAGCGGTATGGGCCAGGCGGGAGATACGCAGTATTTT. This gives the protein CSGMGQAGDTQYF.

This chain connects TRBV19 to TRBJ2-1; 8 bases are a match to TRBD1. This CDR3 has 14 residues. The trim removed 3 bases at V and 7 bases at J, leaving 5 bases unmatched. The V gene's germline CDR1 is LNHDA and CDR2 SQIVND (reference sequence). CDR3 residues: CASSIGQGRNEQFF. CDR3 bases: TGTGCCAGTAGTATCGGACAGGGAAGAAATGAGCAGTTCTTC.

Remarks on this clone: Other DNA sequences in the sample encode the same CDR3. V is TRBV20-1 and J is TRBJ1-2, with D unresolved. V was shortened by 3 bases and J by 8 bases, with 10 bases between the two germline ends. This CDR3 has 11 amino acids. Germline lookup yields CDR1 DFQATT and CDR2 SNEGSKA (reference sequence). The CDR3 reads CSARAGGGYTF. Written as DNA, the CDR3 is TGCAGTGCTAGGGCAGGCGGCGGCTACACCTTC.

The J gene is TRBJ2-3, the V gene TRBV5-1; D may match TRBD1 or TRBD2 (5 bases each). Between the trimmed V and J ends, which lost 4 bases and 2 bases, there was a span of 14 bases. CDR1 and CDR2 (germline): SGHRS, YFSETQ. CDR3 size: 15 residues. The CDR3 DNA reads TGCGCCAGCAGCCCCGGGACCATCAACACAGATACGCAGTATTTT. Its translation: CASSPGTINTDTQYF.

As concerns this clone: The same CDR3 is also encoded by other DNA sequences in this sample. The rearrangement uses TRBV5-1 and TRBJ1-1; D uncertain. The V end lost 2 bases, the J end lost 1 base, and 6 bases lay between the germline ends. Germline-derived CDR1 and CDR2 are SGHRS and YFSETQ. This CDR3 comprises 13 residues. The CDR3 DNA reads TGCGCCAGCAGCTTTTCAGGGAACACTGAAGCTTTCTTT. Protein: CASSFSGNTEAFF.

CDR3 nucleotide sequence: TGTGCCAGCAGCCCGGGGATAGTCCCTGGCTACACCTTC. It codes for CASSPGIVPGYTF. The chain employs TRBV7-9 and TRBJ1-2; D is unresolved. Trimming removed 5 bases at V and 7 bases at J, with 14 bases between. The germline gives CDR1 SEHNR, CDR2 FQNEAQ (reference sequence). There are 13 residues in the CDR3.

The V and J genes are TRBV4-1 and TRBJ1-6; tentatively, D is TRBD1 (5 bases). CDR1 is MGHRA, CDR2 YSYEKL, per germline. The CDR3 is 16 amino acids. V lost 4 bases and J 5 bases, leaving 15 bases between the germline ends. The CDR3 DNA reads TGCGCCAGCAGCCCCCTTGCGATACAGGATAATTCACCCCTCCACTTT. Amino acids: CASSPLAIQDNSPLHF.

The rearrangement uses TRBV9 and TRBJ2-1, with TRBD2 as a possible D gene (5 bases). Germline CDR1 reads SGDLS; CDR2 reads YYNGEE. V dropped 3 bases and J dropped 10 bases, with 29 bases sitting between them. The CDR3 is 18 amino acids. CDR3 nucleotides: TGTGCCAGCAGCGCGAGGGCTGTTCGGGATCCTCAACGTTGGGAGCAGTTCTTC. Translated: CASSARAVRDPQRWEQFF.

The genes are TRBV6-6 and TRBJ1-1; 8 positions match TRBD1. The germline V gene encodes CDR1 MNHNY and CDR2 SVGAGI (reference sequence). The CDR3 has 13 residues. V gave up 10 bases and J gave up 0 bases; unmatched junction bases: 4. The CDR3 DNA reads TGTGCCACCCGACAGGGGATGAACACTGAAGCTTTCTTT. Translated: CATRQGMNTEAFF.

The chain links TRBV30 to TRBJ1-2; 7 nucleotides line up with TRBD1. This CDR3 spans 16 amino acids. Germline values: CDR1 GTSNPN, CDR2 SVGIG (reference sequence). V dropped 3 bases and J dropped 6; count of bases not matched to a gene: 16. The CDR3 is CAWRPQGGGKANGYTF. Here the CDR3 DNA reads TGTGCCTGGAGGCCCCAAGGAGGGGGCAAGGCAAATGGCTACACCTTC.

Concerning this clone itself: The same CDR3 can be traced to other DNA sequences in this sample. The chain is built from TRBV7-9 and TRBJ2-7; 9 bases are shared with TRBD1. The CDR3 sequence is 15 residues long. CDR1 and CDR2 from the germline V gene are SEHNR and FQNEAQ (reference sequence). Trimming removed 2 bases from V and 5 bases from J; junction bases left unmatched: 7. CDR3 amino acids: CASSLTGTGTHEQYF. The CDR3 nucleotides are TGTGCCAGCAGCTTAACGGGGACAGGGACCCACGAGCAGTACTTC. Filled out from reference TRBV7-9 and TRBJ2-7, the complete variable domain reads DTGVSQNPRHKITKRGQNVTFRCDPISEHNRLYWYRQTLGQGPEFLTYFQNEAQLEKSRLLSDRFSAERPKGSFSTLEIQRTEQGDSAMYLCASSLTGTGTHEQYFGPGTRLTVT.

The chain employs TRBV6-5 and TRBJ1-4; 8 positions agree with TRBD1. Unmatched junction bases numbered 7, after V lost 5 bases and J lost 5 bases. The CDR3 contains 15 residues. Looked up from germline, CDR1 is MNHEY and CDR2 is SVGAGI. The CDR3 coding sequence is TGTGCCAGCAGTCGTTCCGGGACAGGAAATGAAAAACTGTTTTTT. Translating it yields CASSRSGTGNEKLFF.

The chain is built from TRBV6-5 and TRBJ1-5; D is uncertain. The germline V gene encodes CDR1 MNHEY and CDR2 SVGAGI. The V gene lost 4 bases and the J gene lost 2 bases, with 12 bases spanning the gap. The CDR3 contains 15 residues. In DNA form, the CDR3 reads TGTGCCAGCAGTTCCGTGGGGAGCCGCAATCAGCCCCAGCATTTT. Its protein product is CASSSVGSRNQPQHF.

The chain joins TRBV5-1 to TRBJ2-7; a possible D gene is TRBD2 (5 bases). The CDR3 runs to 15 residues. Trimming cost V 0 bases and J 8 bases, with 18 bases left between them. From germline, CDR1 is SGHRS and CDR2 YFSETQ. The CDR3 region is CASSLGMVGVTKQYF. DNA of the CDR3: TGCGCCAGCAGCTTGGGGATGGTCGGGGTTACGAAGCAGTACTTC.